The sequence of this TCR beta chain was determined in a study of blood T cell repertoires in COVID-19. The CDR3 sequence is 15 residues long. Germline V gene lookup returns CDR1 SGHAT and CDR2 FQDESV (reference sequence). Trimming removed 1 base from V and 2 bases from J, with 8 bases in between. The protocol was immunoSEQ multiplex PCR, while the TCRdb copy is restricted to in-frame clones and leaves out a portion. The data show 140,000 or so clones, with approximately 90% seen just once and 1.5% to 2% held by the top ten. Sequencing was done on a sample of peripheral blood. The TCR was taken from a human donor in a cohort sampled during active COVID-19. This chain connects TRBV11-1 to TRBJ2-2; D possibly corresponds to TRBD1 (5 bases). This CDR3 is CASSLGQYNTGELFF. CDR3 bases: TGTGCCAGCAGCTTAGGACAGTATAACACCGGGGAGCTGTTTTTT.